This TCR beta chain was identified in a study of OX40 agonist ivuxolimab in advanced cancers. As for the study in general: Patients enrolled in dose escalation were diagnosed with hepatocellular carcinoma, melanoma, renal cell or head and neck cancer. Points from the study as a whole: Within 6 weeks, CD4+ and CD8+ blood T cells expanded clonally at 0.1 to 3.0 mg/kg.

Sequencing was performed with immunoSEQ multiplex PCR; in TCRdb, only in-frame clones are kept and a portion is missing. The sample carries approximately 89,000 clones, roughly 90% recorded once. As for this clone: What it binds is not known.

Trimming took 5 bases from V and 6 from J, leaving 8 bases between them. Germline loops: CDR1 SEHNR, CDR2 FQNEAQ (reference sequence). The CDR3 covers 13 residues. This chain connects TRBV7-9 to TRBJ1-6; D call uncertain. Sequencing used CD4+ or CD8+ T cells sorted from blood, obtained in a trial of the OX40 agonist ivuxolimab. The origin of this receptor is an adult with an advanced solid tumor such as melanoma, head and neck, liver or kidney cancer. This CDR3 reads CASSDPPNSPLHF. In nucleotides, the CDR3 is TGTGCCAGCAGCGACCCACCTAATTCACCCCTCCACTTT. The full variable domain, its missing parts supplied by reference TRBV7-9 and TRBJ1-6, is DTGVSQNPRHKITKRGQNVTFRCDPISEHNRLYWYRQTLGQGPEFLTYFQNEAQLEKSRLLSDRFSAERPKGSFSTLEIQRTEQGDSAMYLCASSDPPNSPLHFGNGTRLTVT.